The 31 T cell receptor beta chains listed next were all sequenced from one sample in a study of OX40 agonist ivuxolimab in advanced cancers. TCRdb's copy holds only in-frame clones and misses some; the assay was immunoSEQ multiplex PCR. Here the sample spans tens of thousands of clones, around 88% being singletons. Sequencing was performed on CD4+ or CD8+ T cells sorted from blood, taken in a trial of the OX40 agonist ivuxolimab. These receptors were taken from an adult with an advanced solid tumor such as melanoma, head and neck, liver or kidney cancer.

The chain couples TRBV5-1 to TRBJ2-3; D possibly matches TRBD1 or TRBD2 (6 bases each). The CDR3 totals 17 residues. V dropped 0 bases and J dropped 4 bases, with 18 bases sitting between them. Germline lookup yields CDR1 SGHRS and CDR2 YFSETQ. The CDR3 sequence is CASSLEEGGQVADTQYF. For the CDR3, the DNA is TGCGCCAGCAGCTTGGAGGAGGGGGGCCAGGTGGCAGATACGCAGTATTTT.

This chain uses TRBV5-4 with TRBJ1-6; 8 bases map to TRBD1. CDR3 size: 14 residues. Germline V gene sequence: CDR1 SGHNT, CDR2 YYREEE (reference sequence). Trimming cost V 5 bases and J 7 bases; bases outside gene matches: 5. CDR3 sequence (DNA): TGTGCCAGCAGTCTGACAGGGGTAAATTCACCCCTCCACTTT. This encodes CASSLTGVNSPLHF.

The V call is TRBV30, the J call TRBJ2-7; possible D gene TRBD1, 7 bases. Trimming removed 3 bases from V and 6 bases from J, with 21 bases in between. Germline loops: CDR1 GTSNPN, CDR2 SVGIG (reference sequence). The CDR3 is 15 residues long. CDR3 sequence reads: CAWRDRQGGVGEQYF. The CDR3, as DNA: TGTGCCTGGAGAGACAGACAGGGAGGAGTCGGCGAGCAGTACTTC.

The CDR3 region is CASSPGRAHRTDTQYF. The CDR3 nucleotides read TGTGCCAGCAGCCCGGGACGGGCTCACCGCACAGATACGCAGTATTTT. The chain employs TRBV28 and TRBJ2-3, with D tentatively TRBD1 or TRBD2 (5 bases each). The germline gives CDR1 MDHEN, CDR2 SYDVKM. CDR3 length equals 16 residues. V was cut by 6 bases and J by 1 base, with 17 bases left in between.

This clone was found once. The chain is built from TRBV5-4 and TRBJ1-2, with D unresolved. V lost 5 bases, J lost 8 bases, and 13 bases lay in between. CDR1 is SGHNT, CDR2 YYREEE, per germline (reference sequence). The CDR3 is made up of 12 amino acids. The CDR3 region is CASRLTLGGYTF. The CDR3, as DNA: TGTGCCAGCAGGTTGACCCTCGGAGGCTACACCTTC.

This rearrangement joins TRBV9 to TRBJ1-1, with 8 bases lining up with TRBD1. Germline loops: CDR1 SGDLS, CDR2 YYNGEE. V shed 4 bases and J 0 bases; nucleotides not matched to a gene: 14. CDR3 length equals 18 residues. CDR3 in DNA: TGTGCCAGCAGCCCCACTTTGGGCAGGGGGCTTATGAACACTGAAGCTTTCTTT. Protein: CASSPTLGRGLMNTEAFF.

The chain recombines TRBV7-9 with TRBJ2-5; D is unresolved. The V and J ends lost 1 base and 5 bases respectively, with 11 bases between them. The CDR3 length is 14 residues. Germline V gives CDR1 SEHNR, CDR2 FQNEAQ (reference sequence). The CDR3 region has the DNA TGTGCCAGCAGCTTAGAGGGTTTTATCGAGACCCAGTACTTC. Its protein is CASSLEGFIETQYF. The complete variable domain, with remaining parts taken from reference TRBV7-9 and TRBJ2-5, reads DTGVSQNPRHKITKRGQNVTFRCDPISEHNRLYWYRQTLGQGPEFLTYFQNEAQLEKSRLLSDRFSAERPKGSFSTLEIQRTEQGDSAMYLCASSLEGFIETQYFGPGTRLLVL.

The CDR3 DNA reads TGTGCCAGCAGCTTGAGGGACAGGGGGTTACAAGAGACCCAGTACTTC. The encoded protein is CASSLRDRGLQETQYF. The chain joins TRBV7-9 to TRBJ2-5, with 11 bases identical to TRBD1. V lost 3 bases and J lost 2; bases outside the gene matches: 5. The germline V gene encodes CDR1 SEHNR and CDR2 FQNEAQ (reference sequence). This CDR3 is built from 16 residues.

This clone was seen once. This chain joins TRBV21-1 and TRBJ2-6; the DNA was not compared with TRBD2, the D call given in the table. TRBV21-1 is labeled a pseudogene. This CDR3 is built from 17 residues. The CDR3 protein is CASSTTSGCSGANVLTF. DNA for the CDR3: TGTGCCAGCAGCACCACTAGCGGGTGCTCTGGGGCCAACGTCCTGACTTTC.

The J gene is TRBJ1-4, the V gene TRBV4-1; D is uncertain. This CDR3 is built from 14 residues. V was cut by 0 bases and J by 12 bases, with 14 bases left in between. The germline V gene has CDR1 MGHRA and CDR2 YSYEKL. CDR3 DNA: TGCGCCAGCAGCCAAGATCCCAGCCTCGGGGAACTGTTTTTT. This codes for CASSQDPSLGELFF.

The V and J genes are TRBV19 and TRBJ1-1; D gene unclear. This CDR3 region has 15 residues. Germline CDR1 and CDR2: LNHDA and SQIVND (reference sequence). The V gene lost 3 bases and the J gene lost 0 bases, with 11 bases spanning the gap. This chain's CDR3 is CASSIWEIMNTEAFF. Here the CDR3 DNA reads TGTGCCAGTAGTATTTGGGAGATCATGAACACTGAAGCTTTCTTT.

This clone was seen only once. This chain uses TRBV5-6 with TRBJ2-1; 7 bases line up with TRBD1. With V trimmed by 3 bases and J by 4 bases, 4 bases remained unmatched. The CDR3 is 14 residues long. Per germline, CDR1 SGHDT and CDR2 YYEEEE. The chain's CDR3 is CASSSPGQYNEQFF. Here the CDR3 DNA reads TGTGCCAGCAGCTCCCCGGGACAGTACAATGAGCAGTTCTTC. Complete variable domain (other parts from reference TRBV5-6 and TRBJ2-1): DAGVTQSPTHLIKTRGQQVTLRCSPKSGHDTVSWYQQALGQGPQFIFQYYEEEERQRGNFPDRFSGHQFPNYSSELNVNALLLGDSALYLCASSSPGQYNEQFFGPGTRLTVL.

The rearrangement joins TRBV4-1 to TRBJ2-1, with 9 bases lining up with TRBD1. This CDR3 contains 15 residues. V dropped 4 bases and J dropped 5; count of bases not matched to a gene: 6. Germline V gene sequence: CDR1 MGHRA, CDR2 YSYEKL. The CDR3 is CASSPAGTGNNEQFF. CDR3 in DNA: TGCGCCAGCAGCCCAGCCGGGACAGGGAACAATGAGCAGTTCTTC.

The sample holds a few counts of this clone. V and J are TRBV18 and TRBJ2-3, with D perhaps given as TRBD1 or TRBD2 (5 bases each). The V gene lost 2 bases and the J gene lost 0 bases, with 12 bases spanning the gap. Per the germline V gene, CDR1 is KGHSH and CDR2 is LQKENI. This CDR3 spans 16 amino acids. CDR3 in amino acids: CASSPWDHSSTDTQYF. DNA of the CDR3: TGTGCCAGCTCACCATGGGACCATTCTAGCACAGATACGCAGTATTTT.

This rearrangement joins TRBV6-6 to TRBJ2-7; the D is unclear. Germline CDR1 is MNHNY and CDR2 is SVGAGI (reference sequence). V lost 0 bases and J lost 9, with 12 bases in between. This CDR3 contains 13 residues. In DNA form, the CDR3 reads TGTGCCAGCAGTTACTCGAACTGGGGTGGGCAGTACTTC. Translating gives CASSYSNWGGQYF.

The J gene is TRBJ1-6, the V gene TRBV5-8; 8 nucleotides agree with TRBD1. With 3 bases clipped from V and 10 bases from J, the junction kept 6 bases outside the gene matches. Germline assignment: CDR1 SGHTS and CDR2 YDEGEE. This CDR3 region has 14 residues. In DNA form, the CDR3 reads TGTGCCAGCAGCTCCGGACAGGGCGGCTCACCCCTCCACTTT. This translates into CASSSGQGGSPLHF. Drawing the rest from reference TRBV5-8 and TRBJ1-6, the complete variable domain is EAGVTQSPTHLIKTRGQQATLRCSPISGHTSVYWYQQALGLGLQFLLWYDEGEERNRGNFPPRFSGRQFPNYSSELNVNALELEDSALYLCASSSGQGGSPLHFGNGTRLTVT.

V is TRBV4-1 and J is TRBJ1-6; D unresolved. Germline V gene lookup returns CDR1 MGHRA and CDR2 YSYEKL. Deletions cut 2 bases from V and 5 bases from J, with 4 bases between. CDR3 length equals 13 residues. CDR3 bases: TGCGCCAGCAGCCAACCTGATAATTCACCCCTCCACTTT. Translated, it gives CASSQPDNSPLHF.

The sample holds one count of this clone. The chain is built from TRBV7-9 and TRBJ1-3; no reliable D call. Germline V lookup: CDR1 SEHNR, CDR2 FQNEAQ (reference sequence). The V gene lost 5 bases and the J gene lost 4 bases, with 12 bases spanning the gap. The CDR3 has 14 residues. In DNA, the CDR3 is TGTGCCAGCAGCAATTCGACGGTGGGAAACACCATATATTTT. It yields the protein CASSNSTVGNTIYF.

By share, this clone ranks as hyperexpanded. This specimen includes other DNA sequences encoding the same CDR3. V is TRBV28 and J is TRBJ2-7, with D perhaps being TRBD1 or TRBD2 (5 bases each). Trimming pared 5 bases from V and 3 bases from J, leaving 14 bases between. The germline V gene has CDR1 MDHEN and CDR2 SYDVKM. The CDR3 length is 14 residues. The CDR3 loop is CASSRWDPNYEQYF. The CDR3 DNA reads TGTGCCAGCAGTCGGTGGGACCCCAACTACGAGCAGTACTTC.

The CDR3 protein is CASSGQGWYF. CDR3 nucleotides: TGTGCCAGCAGTGGACAGGGGTGGTATTTT. The chain couples TRBV6-1 to TRBJ2-3; TRBD1 matches at 8 bases. Germline CDR1 reads MNHNS; CDR2 reads SASEGT. The CDR3 is 10 amino acids. The trim removed 4 bases at V and 14 bases at J, leaving 2 bases unmatched.

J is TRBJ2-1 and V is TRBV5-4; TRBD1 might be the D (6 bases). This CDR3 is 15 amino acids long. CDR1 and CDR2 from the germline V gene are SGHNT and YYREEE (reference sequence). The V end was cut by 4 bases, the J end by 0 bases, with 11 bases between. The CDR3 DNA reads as TGTGCCAGCAGCCGGACAGTTAACTCCTACAATGAGCAGTTCTTC. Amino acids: CASSRTVNSYNEQFF. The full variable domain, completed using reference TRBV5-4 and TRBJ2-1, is ETGVTQSPTHLIKTRGQQVTLRCSSQSGHNTVSWYQQALGQGPQFIFQYYREEENGRGNFPPRFSGLQFPNYSSELNVNALELDDSALYLCASSRTVNSYNEQFFGPGTRLTVL.

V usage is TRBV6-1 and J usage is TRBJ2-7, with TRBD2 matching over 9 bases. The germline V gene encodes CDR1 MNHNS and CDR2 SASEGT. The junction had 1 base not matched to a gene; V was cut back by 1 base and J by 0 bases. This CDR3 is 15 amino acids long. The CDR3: CASSEETSGSYEQYF. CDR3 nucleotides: TGTGCCAGCAGTGAAGAGACTAGCGGCTCCTACGAGCAGTACTTC.

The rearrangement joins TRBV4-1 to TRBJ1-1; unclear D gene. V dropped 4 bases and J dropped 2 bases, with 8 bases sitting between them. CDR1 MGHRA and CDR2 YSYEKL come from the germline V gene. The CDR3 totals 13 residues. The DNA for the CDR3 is TGCGCCAGCAGCCCCCGTGGCAACACTGAAGCTTTCTTT. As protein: CASSPRGNTEAFF.

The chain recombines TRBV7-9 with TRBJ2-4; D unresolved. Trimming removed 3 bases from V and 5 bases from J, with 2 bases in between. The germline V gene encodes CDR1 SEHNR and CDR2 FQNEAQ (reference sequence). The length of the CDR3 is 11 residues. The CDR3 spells CASSLENIQYF. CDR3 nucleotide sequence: TGTGCCAGCAGCTTGGAAAACATTCAGTACTTC.

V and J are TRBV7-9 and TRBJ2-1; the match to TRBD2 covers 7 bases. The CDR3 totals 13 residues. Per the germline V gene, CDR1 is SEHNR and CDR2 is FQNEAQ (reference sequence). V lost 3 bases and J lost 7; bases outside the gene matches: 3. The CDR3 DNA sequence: TGTGCCAGCAGCTTTGGGGGGGTTAATGAGCAGTTCTTC. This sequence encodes CASSFGGVNEQFF.

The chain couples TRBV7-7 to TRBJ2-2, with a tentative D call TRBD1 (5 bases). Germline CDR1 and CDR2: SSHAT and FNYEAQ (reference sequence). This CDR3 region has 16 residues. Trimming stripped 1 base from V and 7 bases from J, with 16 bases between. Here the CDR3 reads CASSLDLRVQGGELFF. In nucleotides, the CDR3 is TGTGCCAGCAGCTTAGACCTCAGGGTTCAGGGCGGGGAGCTGTTTTTT.

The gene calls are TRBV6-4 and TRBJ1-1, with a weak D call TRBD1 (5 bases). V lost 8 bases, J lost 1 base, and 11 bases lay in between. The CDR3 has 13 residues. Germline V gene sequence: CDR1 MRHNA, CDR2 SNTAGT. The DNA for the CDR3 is TGTGCCAGCGGTTGGGGACCGAACACTGAAGCTTTCTTT. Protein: CASGWGPNTEAFF.

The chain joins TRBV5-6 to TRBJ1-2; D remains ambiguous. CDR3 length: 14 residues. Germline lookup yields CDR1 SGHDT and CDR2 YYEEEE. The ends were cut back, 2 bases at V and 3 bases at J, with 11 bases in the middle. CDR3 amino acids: CASSFEGTDYGYTF. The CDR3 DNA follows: TGTGCCAGCAGCTTTGAGGGAACGGACTATGGCTACACCTTC.

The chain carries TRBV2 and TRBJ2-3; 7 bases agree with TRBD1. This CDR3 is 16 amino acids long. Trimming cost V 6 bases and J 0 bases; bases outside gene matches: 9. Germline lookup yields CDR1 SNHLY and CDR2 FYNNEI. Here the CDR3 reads CASSLVTGPSTDTQYF. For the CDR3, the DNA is TGTGCCAGCAGCTTAGTGACAGGGCCTAGCACAGATACGCAGTATTTT. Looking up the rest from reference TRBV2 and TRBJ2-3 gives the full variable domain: EPEVTQTPSHQVTQMGQEVILRCVPISNHLYFYWYRQILGQKVEFLVSFYNNEISEKSEIFDDQFSVERPDGSNFTLKIRSTKLEDSAMYFCASSLVTGPSTDTQYFGPGTRLTVL.

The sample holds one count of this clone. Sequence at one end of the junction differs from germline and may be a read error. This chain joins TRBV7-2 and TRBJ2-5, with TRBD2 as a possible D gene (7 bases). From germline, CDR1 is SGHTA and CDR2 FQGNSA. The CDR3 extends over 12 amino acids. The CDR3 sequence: CASSFGGGRSNF. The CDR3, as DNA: TGTGCCAGCAGCTTCGGCGGGGGCCGATCGAACTTC. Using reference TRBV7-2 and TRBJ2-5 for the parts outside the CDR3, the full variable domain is GAGVSQSPSNKVTEKGKDVELRCDPISGHTALYWYRQSLGQGLEFLIYFQGNSAPDKSGLPSDRFSAERTGGSVSTLTIQRTQQEDSAVYLCASSFGGGRSNFGPGTRLLVL.

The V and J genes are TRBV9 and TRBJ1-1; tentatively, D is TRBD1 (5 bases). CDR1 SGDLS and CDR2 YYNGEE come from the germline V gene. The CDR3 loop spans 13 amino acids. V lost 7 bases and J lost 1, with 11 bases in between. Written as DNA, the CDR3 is TGTGCCAGCGGTTGGGGACCGAACACTGAAGCTTTCTTT. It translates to CASGWGPNTEAFF.